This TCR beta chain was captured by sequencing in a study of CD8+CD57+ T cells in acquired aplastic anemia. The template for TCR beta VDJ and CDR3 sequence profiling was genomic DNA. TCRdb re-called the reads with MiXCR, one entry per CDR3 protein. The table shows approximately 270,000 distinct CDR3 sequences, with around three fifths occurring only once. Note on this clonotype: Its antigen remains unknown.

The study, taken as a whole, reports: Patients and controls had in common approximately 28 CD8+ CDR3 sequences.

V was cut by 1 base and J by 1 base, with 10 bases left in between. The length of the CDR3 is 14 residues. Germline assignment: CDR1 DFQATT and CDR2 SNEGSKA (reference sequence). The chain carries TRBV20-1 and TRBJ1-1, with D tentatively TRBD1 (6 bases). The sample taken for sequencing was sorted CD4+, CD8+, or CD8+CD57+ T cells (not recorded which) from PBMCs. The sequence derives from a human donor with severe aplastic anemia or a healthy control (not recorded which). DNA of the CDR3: TGCAGTGCTAGAGTCGAGGGGGGGAACACTGAAGCTTTCTTT. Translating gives CSARVEGGNTEAFF.